The entry that follows covers one T cell receptor (beta chain) sequence. These data originate in a study of control samples from healthy donors and cancer patients. This CDR3 region has 13 residues. V lost 4 bases and J 5 bases, leaving 8 bases between the germline ends. Germline CDR1 and CDR2: MGHRA and YSYEKL. Some clones are missing from TCRdb's copy, which holds only in-frame ones; the method was immunoSEQ multiplex PCR. The table lists roughly 200,000 clones, just under 95% of them singletons. The TCR comes from a man aged 18 to 29 in good health. Sequencing was carried out using blood. This chain connects TRBV4-1 to TRBJ1-4, with D unclear. The CDR3 region has the DNA TGCGCCAGCAGCCCCTCCCGAAATGAAAAACTGTTTTTT. It codes for CASSPSRNEKLFF.